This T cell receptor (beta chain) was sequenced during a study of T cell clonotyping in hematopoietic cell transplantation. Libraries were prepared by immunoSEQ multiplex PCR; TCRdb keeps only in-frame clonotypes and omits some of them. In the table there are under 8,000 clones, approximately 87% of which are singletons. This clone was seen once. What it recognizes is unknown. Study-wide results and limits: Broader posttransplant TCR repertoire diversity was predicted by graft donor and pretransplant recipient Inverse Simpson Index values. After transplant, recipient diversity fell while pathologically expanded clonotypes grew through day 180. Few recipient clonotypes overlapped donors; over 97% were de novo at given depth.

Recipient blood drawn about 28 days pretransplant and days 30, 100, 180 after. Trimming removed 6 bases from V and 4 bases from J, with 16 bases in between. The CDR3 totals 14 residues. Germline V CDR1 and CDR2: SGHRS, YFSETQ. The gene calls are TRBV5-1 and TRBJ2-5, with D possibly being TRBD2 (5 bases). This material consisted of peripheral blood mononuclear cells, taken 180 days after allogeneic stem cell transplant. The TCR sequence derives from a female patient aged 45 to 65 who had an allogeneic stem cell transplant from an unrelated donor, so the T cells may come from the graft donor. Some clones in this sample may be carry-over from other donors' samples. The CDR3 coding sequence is TGCGCCAGCACCTTAGCGTCGATTGGAGAGACCCAGTACTTC. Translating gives CASTLASIGETQYF.